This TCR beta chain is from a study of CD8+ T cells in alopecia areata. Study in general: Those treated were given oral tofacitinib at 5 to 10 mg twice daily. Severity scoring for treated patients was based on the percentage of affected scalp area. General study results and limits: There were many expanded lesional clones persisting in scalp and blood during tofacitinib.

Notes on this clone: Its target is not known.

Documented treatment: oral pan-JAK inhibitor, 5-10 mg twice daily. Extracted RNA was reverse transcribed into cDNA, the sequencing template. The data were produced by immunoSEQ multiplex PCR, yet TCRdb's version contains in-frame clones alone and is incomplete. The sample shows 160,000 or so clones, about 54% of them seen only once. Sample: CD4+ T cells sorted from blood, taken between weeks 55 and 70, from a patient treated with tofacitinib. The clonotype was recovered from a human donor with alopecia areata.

This CDR3 is CSVVQGSFTDTQYF. Written as DNA, the CDR3 is TGCAGCGTTGTCCAGGGATCATTCACAGATACGCAGTATTTT. The rearrangement links TRBV29-1 to TRBJ2-3; maybe TRBD1 (5 bases). The V and J ends lost 4 bases and 2 bases respectively, with 13 bases between them. CDR1 is SQVTM, CDR2 ANQGSEA, per germline. CDR3 size: 14 residues.